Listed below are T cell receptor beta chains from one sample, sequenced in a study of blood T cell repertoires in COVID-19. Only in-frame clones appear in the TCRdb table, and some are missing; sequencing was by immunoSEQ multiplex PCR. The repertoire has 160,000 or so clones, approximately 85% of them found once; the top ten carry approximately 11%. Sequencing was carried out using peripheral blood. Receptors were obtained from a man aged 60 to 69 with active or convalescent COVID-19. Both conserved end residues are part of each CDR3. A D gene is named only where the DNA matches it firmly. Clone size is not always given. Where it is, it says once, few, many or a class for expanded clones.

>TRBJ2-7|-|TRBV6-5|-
TGTGCCAGCAGGCAACCCGGGATCTCCACCTACGAGCAGTACTTC
CASRQPGISTYEQYF
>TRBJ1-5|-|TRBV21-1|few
TGTGCCAGCAGCTACAACCCGACAGCGACAGGGGGAAGGCAGCCCCAGCATTTT
CASSYNPTATGGRQPQHF
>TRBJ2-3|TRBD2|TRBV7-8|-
TGTGCCAGCAGCCTACCGTTAGCGGGGGGGCAGGATACGCAGTATTTT
CASSLPLAGGQDTQYF
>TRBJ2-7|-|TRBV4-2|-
TGTGCCAGCAGCCAGGCTTCCTACGAGCAGTACTTC
CASSQASYEQYF
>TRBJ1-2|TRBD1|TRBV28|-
TGTGCCAGCAGTCAGGGGGCGCATAATGGCTACACCTTC
CASSQGAHNGYTF
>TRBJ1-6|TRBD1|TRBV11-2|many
TGTGCCAGCAGCTCTCGGACAGGGGGGAGCTCCTATAATTCACCCCTCCACTTT
CASSSRTGGSSYNSPLHF
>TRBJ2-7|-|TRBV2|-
TGTGCCAGCAGTGAATCCAGAACCTACGAGCAGTACTTC
CASSESRTYEQYF
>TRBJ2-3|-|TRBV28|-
TGTGCCAGCAGTCCGGGCACAGATACGCAGTATTTT
CASSPGTDTQYF
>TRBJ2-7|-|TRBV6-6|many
TGTGCCAGCAGTTCGCAGGGTAACGAGCAGTACTTC
CASSSQGNEQYF
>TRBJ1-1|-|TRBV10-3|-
TGTGCCATCAGGGAACCGGGCACTGAAGCTTTCTTT
CAIREPGTEAFF
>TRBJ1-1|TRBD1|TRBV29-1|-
TGCAGCGCTGGACAGGTGAACACTGAAGCTTTCTTT
CSAGQVNTEAFF
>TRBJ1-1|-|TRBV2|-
TGTGCCACCCGACAGGAACCGAACACTGAAGCTTTCTTT
CATRQEPNTEAFF
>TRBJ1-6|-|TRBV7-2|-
TGTGCCAGCAGCCCCGGTGGGAGCTCCTATAATTCACCCCTCCACTTT
CASSPGGSSYNSPLHF
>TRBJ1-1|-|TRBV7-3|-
TGTGCCAGCAGCTTAATCGGGGAGGGGACCACTGAAGCTTTCTTT
CASSLIGEGTTEAFF
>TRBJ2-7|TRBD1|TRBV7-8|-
TGTGCCAGCAGCCTCGGGACAGGGTCCGCCGAGCAGTACTTC
CASSLGTGSAEQYF
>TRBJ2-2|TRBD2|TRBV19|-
TGTGCCAGTAGTAAGGGACTAGCGGGGGGTAGAACAACCGGGGAGCTGTTTTTT
CASSKGLAGGRTTGELFF
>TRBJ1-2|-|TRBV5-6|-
TGTGCCAGCAGCCTGGGCCAGGGCCCCCTAGGGGGCTACACCTTC
CASSLGQGPLGGYTF
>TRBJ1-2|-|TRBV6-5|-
TGTGCCAGCAGTTACTCGAACAGTGGCTACACCTTC
CASSYSNSGYTF
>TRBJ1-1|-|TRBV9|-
TGTGCCAGCAGCGTTCAGGAGAACACTGAAGCTTTCTTT
CASSVQENTEAFF
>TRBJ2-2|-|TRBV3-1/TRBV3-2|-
TGTGCCAGCAGCCGTGGTGGGGGCTCCACCGGGGAGCTGTTTTTT
CASSRGGGSTGELFF
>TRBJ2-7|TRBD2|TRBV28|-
TGTGCCAGCAGTTGGGGCGGGGGCTCCTACGAGCAGTACTTC
CASSWGGGSYEQYF
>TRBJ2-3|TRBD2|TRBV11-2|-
TGTGCCAGCAGCTTTAGCGGGACAGATACGCAGTATTTT
CASSFSGTDTQYF
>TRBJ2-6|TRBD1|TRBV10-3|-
TGTGCCATCAGTACCGGGACAGGGTCGTCTGGGGCCAACGTCCTGACTTTC
CAISTGTGSSGANVLTF
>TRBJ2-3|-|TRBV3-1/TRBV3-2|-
TGTGCCAGCAGCCAAGTAGGGGCGCAGTATTTT
CASSQVGAQYF
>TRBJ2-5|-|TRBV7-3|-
TGTGCCAGCAGCTTAACCAACCAAGAGACCCAGTACTTC
CASSLTNQETQYF
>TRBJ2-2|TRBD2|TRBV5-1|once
TGCGCCAGCAGCCCCCTAGGCGGGGGGGCCACCGGGGAGCTGTTTTTT
CASSPLGGGATGELFF
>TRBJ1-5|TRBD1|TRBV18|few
TGTGCCAGCTCAAGAACAGGGGCCAACAATCAGCCCCAGCATTTT
CASSRTGANNQPQHF
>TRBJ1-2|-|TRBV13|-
TGTGCCAGCAGCTTTCAGGTCGATGTTAACTATGGCTACACCTTC
CASSFQVDVNYGYTF
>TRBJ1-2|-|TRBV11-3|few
TGTGCCAGCAGTTTTTTTCCTGTGGGCGTAAATAACTATGGCTACACCTTC
CASSFFPVGVNNYGYTF
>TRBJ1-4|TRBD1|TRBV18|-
TGTGCCAGCTCACTCAACCCGGGACAGGGGAATGAAAAACTGTTTTTT
CASSLNPGQGNEKLFF
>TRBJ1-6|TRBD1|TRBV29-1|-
TGCAGCGTCCGGGACAGGGCCTATAATTCACCCCTCCACTTT
CSVRDRAYNSPLHF
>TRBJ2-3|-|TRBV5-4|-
TGTGCCAGCAGCTTGCAGGGGCCCAGCACAGATACGCAGTATTTT
CASSLQGPSTDTQYF
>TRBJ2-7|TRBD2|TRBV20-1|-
TGCAGTGCTAGTGTCGGGGGGTGGGTTCGCGAGCAGTACTTC
CSASVGGWVREQYF
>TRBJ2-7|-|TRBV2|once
TGTGCCAGCAGTGAGCGAACGAAGGGGGGGGACTTC
CASSERTKGGDF
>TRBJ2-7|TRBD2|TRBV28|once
TGTGCCAGCAGTCCGGTGGGACTAGCGGCCTACGAGCAGTACTTC
CASSPVGLAAYEQYF
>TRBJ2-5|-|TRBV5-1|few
TGCGCCAGCAGCTTGAGGGACTCCGGAGAGACCCAGTACTTC
CASSLRDSGETQYF